This is a list of T cell receptor beta chains from one sample in a study of TIL therapy for anti-PD-1-resistant metastatic lung cancer. Libraries were prepared by immunoSEQ multiplex PCR; TCRdb keeps only in-frame clonotypes and omits some of them. The data show 10,000 to 15,000 clones, 58% seen once. This material consisted of tumor tissue, taken at baseline. The receptors were sampled from a person aged 25 to 80 with non-small cell lung cancer. Both conserved end residues are part of each CDR3. Fields, in order: V gene, clone size, D gene, J gene, CDR3 DNA, CDR3 protein. The D gene is left open where the match is weak. Clone size is given for some rows only: seen once, a few or many times, or a class if the clone is expanded.

TRBV6-1	-	TRBD2	TRBJ2-7	TGTGCCAGCAGTGCTAGTAGGACTAGCGGGAGAGACGAGCAGTACTTC	CASSASRTSGRDEQYF
TRBV19	-	TRBD1	TRBJ2-4	TGTGCCAGTACCAAACCCCACGACAGGGGTAACATTCAGTACTTC	CASTKPHDRGNIQYF
TRBV6-4	-	-	TRBJ2-3	TGTGCCAGCAGCCCCATGGCTAGCAGCACAGATACGCAGTATTTT	CASSPMASSTDTQYF
TRBV11-2	-	-	TRBJ1-1	TGTGCCAGCAGCTTAGATCCGGCAATGACTGAAGCTTTCTTT	CASSLDPAMTEAFF
TRBV9	-	-	TRBJ1-3	TGTGCCAGCAGCGTCTCTCCCCACGGAGACTCTGGAAACACCATATATTTT	CASSVSPHGDSGNTIYF
TRBV21-1	-	-	TRBJ2-7	TGTGCCAGCAGCACCTCCTACGAGCAGTACTTC	CASSTSYEQYF
TRBV2	-	-	TRBJ2-3	TGTGCCGGGCGAACAGGGTCTGCCACAGATACGCAGTATTTT	CAGRTGSATDTQYF
TRBV24-1	-	TRBD2	TRBJ2-7	TGTGCCACTCCTCCCGGGACTACTCTTTACGAGCAGTACTTC	CATPPGTTLYEQYF
TRBV10-2	-	-	TRBJ1-3	TGCGCCAGCAGTGGGGGGTCCGGAAACACCATATATTTT	CASSGGSGNTIYF
TRBV5-4	few	-	TRBJ2-1	TGTGCCAGCAGTTACGGACAGAGGGAGCAGTTCTTC	CASSYGQREQFF
TRBV27	-	-	TRBJ2-7	TGTGCCAGCAGTTTAATCTCTGTCTGGGGGACGCAAGCCTACGAGCAGTACTTC	CASSLISVWGTQAYEQYF
TRBV5-1	few	TRBD1	TRBJ2-5	TGCGCCAGCAGCACCTCTCCGGGACAGACCCACCAAGAGACCCAGTACTTC	CASSTSPGQTHQETQYF
TRBV19	-	-	TRBJ1-5	TGTGCCAGTAGTTCGCACAGGGCAGGTGGCAATCAGCCCCAGCATTTT	CASSSHRAGGNQPQHF
TRBV6-5	few	TRBD1	TRBJ1-6	TGTGCCAGCAGTCGACAGGGGGCGAATTCACCCCTCCACTTT	CASSRQGANSPLHF
TRBV15	-	TRBD1	TRBJ2-2	TGTGCCACCAGCAAGGACAGGGGCACCGGGGAGCTGTTTTTT	CATSKDRGTGELFF
TRBV3-1/TRBV3-2	-	TRBD2	TRBJ2-5	TGTGCCAGCAGCCAAGGTGTCGGGGGGGTCCGAGAGACCCAGTACTTC	CASSQGVGGVRETQYF
TRBV19	-	-	TRBJ1-4	TGTGCCAGTAGTATAGCCCCTAATGAAAAACTGTTTTTT	CASSIAPNEKLFF
TRBV12-3/TRBV12-4	-	-	TRBJ1-4	TGTGCCAGCAGAAACTCGGCAACTGAAAAACTGTTTTTT	CASRNSATEKLFF
TRBV15	-	-	TRBJ2-3	TGTGCCACCAGCAGAGGTAGTACCACAGATACGCAGTATTTT	CATSRGSTTDTQYF
TRBV25-1	-	TRBD2	TRBJ2-7	TGTGCCAGCAGTGATCAGGCTAGCGGGTACGAGCAGTACTTC	CASSDQASGYEQYF
TRBV5-1	-	TRBD2	TRBJ2-7	TGCGCCAGCAGCTTGGGTATCGCGAGCGGGGGGGGCTACGAGCAGTACTTC	CASSLGIASGGGYEQYF
TRBV7-3	medium-sized	-	TRBJ2-6	TGTGCCAGCAGCCCACAGGTGGGAGGGGCCAACGTCCTGACTTTC	CASSPQVGGANVLTF
TRBV2	-	TRBD1	TRBJ2-7	TGTGCCAGCAGTGATCTGGGCCCTTCGACAGGGAACTACGAGCAGTACTTC	CASSDLGPSTGNYEQYF
TRBV6-5	few	TRBD1	TRBJ1-1	TGTGCCAGCAAAGAACAGGGGGGCGGCACTGAAGCTTTCTTT	CASKEQGGGTEAFF
TRBV2	few	-	TRBJ1-5	TGTGCCAGCAGTTCGGACGTAGGATATCAGCCCCAGCATTTT	CASSSDVGYQPQHF
TRBV7-9	once	-	TRBJ2-3	TGTGCCAGCAGCTCTACCAACCCGGGACTTACAGACACAGATACGCAGTATTTT	CASSSTNPGLTDTDTQYF
TRBV7-9	-	TRBD1	TRBJ1-2	TGTGCCAGCAGAAGACAGGGGGCCGTCTATGGCTACACCTTC	CASRRQGAVYGYTF
TRBV7-3	medium-sized	-	TRBJ1-6	TGTGCCAGCAGCTTAATCGGGAAATCACCCCTCCACTTT	CASSLIGKSPLHF
TRBV27	medium-sized	-	TRBJ2-7	TGTGCCAGCAGTTCCCTACGAGCAGCGGCCTACGAGCAGTACTTC	CASSSLRAAAYEQYF
TRBV11-3	-	TRBD1	TRBJ2-2	TGTGCCAGCAGCCTAAGACAGGGAAGCGGGGAGCTGTTTTTT	CASSLRQGSGELFF
TRBV20-1	-	TRBD2	TRBJ2-7	TGCAGTGCTAGTCGGGGGGGGGACCCGGTGATAGCGGGAGGATCTCTCTCCTACGAGCAGTACTTC	CSASRGGDPVIAGGSLSYEQYF
TRBV29-1	-	-	TRBJ1-2	TGCAGCGTGAGGGGATGGACGGGGGATGGCTACACCTTC	CSVRGWTGDGYTF
TRBV12-2	-	-	TRBJ2-7	TGTGCAAGTCGCTTAGTTCTTTCGGAGGACAGTCATTACTACGAGCAGTACTTC	CASRLVLSEDSHYYEQYF
TRBV5-1	-	TRBD1	TRBJ2-7	TGCGCCAGCAGCCCACAGGGGGGCTACTCCTACGAGCAGTACTTC	CASSPQGGYSYEQYF
TRBV2	few	TRBD2	TRBJ2-1	TGTGCCAGCAGTGCGACTAGCGGGGGGGCCAATGAGCAGTTCTTC	CASSATSGGANEQFF
TRBV6-4	-	TRBD2	TRBJ2-1	TGTGCCAGCAGTGAATTGGCGGGAGGAAGGAATGAGCAGTTCTTC	CASSELAGGRNEQFF
TRBV19	medium-sized	-	TRBJ2-1	TGTGCCAGTAGTATGGGCGTCAATGAGCAGTTCTTC	CASSMGVNEQFF
TRBV7-8	few	-	TRBJ1-3	TGTGCCAGCAGCTTCAACTCACGCTCTGGAAACACCATATATTTT	CASSFNSRSGNTIYF
TRBV5-1	-	-	TRBJ2-7	TGCGCCAGCAGCTTGTGGCAGGGCCGCTCCTACGAGCAGTACTTC	CASSLWQGRSYEQYF
TRBV3-1/TRBV3-2	-	-	TRBJ1-1	TGTGCCAGCAGACGGGGAGGGACCGCTGAAGCTTTCTTT	CASRRGGTAEAFF
TRBV10-1	-	-	TRBJ2-7	TGCGCCAGCAGGATCCACGAGCAGTACTTC	CASRIHEQYF
TRBV7-2	-	-	TRBJ2-3	TGTGCCAGCAGCTTAGAACTCGATAGCACAGATACGCAGTATTTT	CASSLELDSTDTQYF
TRBV27	medium-sized	TRBD1	TRBJ2-1	TGTGCCAGCAGTATATCACCGGGACAGGGCGGTTCGTGGGTAAATGAGCAGTTCTTC	CASSISPGQGGSWVNEQFF
TRBV19	-	-	TRBJ2-7	TGTGCCAGTAGCAGAGACGGCCTAAGCTCCTACGAGCAGTACTTC	CASSRDGLSSYEQYF
TRBV7-9	medium-sized	TRBD1	TRBJ2-5	TGTGCCAGCACCCCCCGAGCACAGGGGGGCCAAGAGACCCAGTACTTC	CASTPRAQGGQETQYF
TRBV6-5	-	-	TRBJ1-4	TGTGCCAGCAGTTACTCGGGGGCTTTAAAACTGTTTTTT	CASSYSGALKLFF
TRBV30	-	-	TRBJ1-5	TGTGCCTGCACGTGGGGAATGGGCAATCAGCCCCAGCATTTT	CACTWGMGNQPQHF
TRBV30	-	-	TRBJ2-7	TGTGCCTGGAGCGTGGGGGGACCCTACGAGCAGTACTTC	CAWSVGGPYEQYF
TRBV5-4	-	TRBD1	TRBJ2-2	TGTGCCAGCAGCCCCCCGGGACAGGGATCCGGGGAGCTGTTTTTT	CASSPPGQGSGELFF
TRBV19	-	TRBD1	TRBJ2-5	TGTGCCAGTAGTATAGGACAGGGCCGAGGGACCCAGTACTTC	CASSIGQGRGTQYF